This T cell receptor (beta chain) is from a study of identical twins. General study points: Insertions ran lower in abundant cord blood beta clonotypes, though not in memory repertoires. Weaker excess twin sharing was observed in beta out-of-frame sequences.

Each cDNA held unique molecular identifiers, and template switching gave it a universal primer site. A single record per CDR3 protein comes from TCRdb applying MiXCR to the 5' RACE reads. Of under 350,000 distinct CDR3 sequences in the sample, roughly 9% are singletons; the top ten hold about 7.1%. This clonotype was found a few times. Its antigen is unknown. With 5 bases clipped from V and 7 bases from J, the junction kept 3 bases outside the gene matches. The CDR3 totals 15 residues. CDR1 is SGHVS and CDR2 is FQNEAQ in the germline V gene. This sample also belongs to another study, concerning yellow fever vaccine responses in identical twins.

The sequence derives from a woman aged 18-29 years in good health. The sequenced sample was CD8+ T cells sorted from blood. V gene TRBV7-8 combines with J gene TRBJ1-6; TRBD1 aligns across 12 bases. The CDR3 region has the DNA TGTGCCAGCAGCGGGACAGGGGGCTGGAATTCACCCCTCCACTTT. This codes for CASSGTGGWNSPLHF. The full variable domain, in which reference TRBV7-8 and TRBJ1-6 provide the parts outside the CDR3, is GAGVSQSPRYKVAKRGQDVALRCDPISGHVSLFWYQQALGQGPEFLTYFQNEAQLDKSGLPSDRFFAERPEGSVSTLKIQRTQQEDSAVYLCASSGTGGWNSPLHFGNGTRLTVT.